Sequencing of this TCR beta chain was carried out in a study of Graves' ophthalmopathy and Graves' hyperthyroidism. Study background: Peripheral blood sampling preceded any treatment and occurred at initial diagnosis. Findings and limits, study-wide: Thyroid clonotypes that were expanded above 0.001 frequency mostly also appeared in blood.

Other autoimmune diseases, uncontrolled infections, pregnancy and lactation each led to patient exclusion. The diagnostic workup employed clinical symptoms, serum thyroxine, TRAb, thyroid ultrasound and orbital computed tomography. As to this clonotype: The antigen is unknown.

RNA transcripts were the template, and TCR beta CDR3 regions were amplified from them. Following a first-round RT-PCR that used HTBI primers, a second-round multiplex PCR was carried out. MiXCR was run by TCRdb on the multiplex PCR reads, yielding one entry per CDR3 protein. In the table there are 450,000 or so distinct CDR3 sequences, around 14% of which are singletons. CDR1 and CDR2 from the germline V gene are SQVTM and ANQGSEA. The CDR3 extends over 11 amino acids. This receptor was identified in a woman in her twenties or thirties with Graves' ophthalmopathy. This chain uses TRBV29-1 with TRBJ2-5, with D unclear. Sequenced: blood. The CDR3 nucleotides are TGCACCGTAGAAATCGGGGAGACCCAGTACTTC. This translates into CTVEIGETQYF.